This T cell receptor (beta chain) emerged from a study of cytomegalovirus exposure and HLA in healthy donors. Each of the donors was a healthy bone marrow donor. Germline values: CDR1 SGHRS, CDR2 YFSETQ. This CDR3 region has 18 residues. V shed 3 bases and J 1 base; nucleotides not matched to a gene: 11. Primers: 60 Vbeta forward and 13 Jbeta reverse. Method: immunoSEQ multiplex PCR; TCRdb's copy keeps in-frame clones and lacks some. Of 270,000 or so clones in the sample, roughly 88% were seen once. Study-level results: With high specificity and sensitivity, the classifier reportedly diagnosed cytomegalovirus status.

On this clone: Antigen unknown.

The chain uses TRBV5-1 and TRBJ1-1, with 11 bases aligning to TRBD1. The TCR comes from a middle-aged man in good health and CMV-seropositive. The sample comprised PBMCs. The CDR3: CASSSGQGAQGRNTEAFF. For the CDR3, the DNA is TGCGCCAGCAGCTCAGGACAGGGGGCGCAAGGTAGGAACACTGAAGCTTTCTTT.